This T cell receptor beta chain was observed in a study of blood T cell repertoires in COVID-19 (dated by TCRdb to about 2020). As for the study more broadly: Collaborator samples came from the United States, Italy and Spain and covered acute and convalescent phases of COVID-19. HLA class I and class II types, where available, came from metadata supplied by the sample provider rather than from assay-based typing. Subjects who had been exposed to COVID-19, were actively infected with it, or had recovered from it provided the deeply sampled blood TCRbeta repertoires that made up the dataset. A freely available public database, intended as a resource for researchers studying the immune response to SARS-CoV-2, is where the repertoires were released. The material from the prospective study consisted of cDNA or gDNA derived from T cells, B-cell-depleted T cells, or PBMCs. The samples were drawn from the first 160 participants of the ongoing ImmuneRACE study and from 1,200 or so subjects provided by 6 global collaborators. Sample metadata almost always included a de-identified subject ID, COVID-19 status, age in years and sex. What the study reported, not specific to this receptor: How much clinical and demographic metadata was included differed by source and by participant, and the metadata was provided uncurated.

A remark on this clone: No cognate antigen has been identified for it. No base quality information exists; no much larger clone differs at one position.

From cysteine to phenylalanine, the CDR3 is 15 amino acids long. Only the CDR3 DNA is retained, 45 bases long and in frame from the first base. The junction carries 11 bases between V and J, which are trimmed by 1 base and 1 base respectively. CDR1 and CDR2 are read off the germline V gene as SGDLS and YYNGEE. TCRbeta CDR3 regions were amplified from genomic DNA by means of the immunoSEQ Assay, a bias-controlled multiplex PCR. The source study handled its data this way. The number of nucleated cells in each sample was estimated by amplification of reference gene primers within the assay. To quantify the absolute abundance of each unique TCRbeta CDR3 rearrangement, sequence reads were collapsed and filtered. For each sample, productive Simpson clonality was calculated by taking the square root of Simpson's diversity index across productive rearrangements. Entries here come from immuneACCESS through TCRdb and include only in-frame sequences with V and J called. Some clones fail to appear in such tables; in the studies checked, an unresolved V gene covers under half of the shortfall, and the cause of the remainder is unknown. That table furnishes V, J and clone size, whereas the DNA furnished D and trimming. The table for this sample lists some 510,000 clones; 85% to 90% of them were counted only once. The ten largest clones take up about 1.7% of the sample.

Participants in the prospective study were enrolled through a virtual design, were aged roughly 18 to 95 years, and lived in some 24 United States geographic areas. To assign participants to cohorts, the prospective study relied on clinical history that participants themselves reported in a screening survey and a study questionnaire. For ImmuneRACE Cohort 3, a participant was defined as recovered based on two consecutive negative NP/OP PCR tests, clearance by a healthcare professional, or resolution of symptoms. In the prospective study, mobile phlebotomists collected whole blood, serum and a nasopharyngeal or oropharyngeal swab from each participant. Prospective study participants could optionally give additional blood draws and questionnaires over an approximately two-month period. Before DNA extraction, prospective study blood samples were shipped either frozen or at room temperature.

What was sequenced was PBMCs or T cells enriched from blood (not recorded which). The TCR was taken from a woman aged 40 to 50 who had recovered from COVID-19. This receptor chain uses TRBV9 and TRBJ1-1; possibly the D gene is TRBD1, per 6 matching bases. The sequence in DNA is TGTGCCAGCAGCGTATTCGCAGGGGAGAACACTGAAGCTTTCTTT. It is translated as CASSVFAGENTEAFF.